This T cell receptor beta chain was documented in a study of shared clonotypes between healthy human individuals. Clones were read by immunoSEQ multiplex PCR, and TCRdb kept only the in-frame ones, dropping some. This table holds fewer than 2.5 million clones, roughly 93% found once. Everyone who donated was a Caucasian adult who lived in Nashville, Tennessee. Germline V CDR1 and CDR2: LNHDA, SQIVND (reference sequence). Trimming pared 1 base from V and 3 bases from J, leaving 12 bases between. The CDR3 is made up of 15 amino acids. The chain joins TRBV19 to TRBJ1-2, with D hard to call. This clonotype originated in a man aged 18 to 29 in good health. Some clones in this sample may be carry-over from other donors' samples. The sample consisted of naive CD4+ T cells from PBMCs. Indicated subset: CD45RA+ positively selected. The CDR3 DNA is TGTGCCAGTAGTATAGCTTGGAGGTTGGACTATGGCTACACCTTC. Encoded protein: CASSIAWRLDYGYTF.